These 9 T cell receptor beta chains originate from one sample sequenced in a study of regulatory T cells in long-lasting Graves disease. Time point: newly diagnosed GD, antithyroid drugs for less than 3 months. The TCR library was made from RNA that had been extracted from PBMCs in TRIzol. iRepertoire HTBI primers and Arm-PCR of CDR3 regions built TCR beta libraries. TCRdb used MiXCR to reprocess the multiplex PCR reads, holding one entry per CDR3 protein. The profile shows hundreds of thousands of distinct CDR3 sequences, over 15% of them singletons. The source material was peripheral blood mononuclear cells (PBMCs), sampled at new diagnosis, from a patient treated with antithyroid drugs. These receptors came from a female donor with Graves disease.

In its sample, this clonotype was seen once. Since the CDR3 does not end with the conserved phenylalanine or tryptophan, this likely comes from a read error. Because the CDR3's place on the DNA is in doubt, the DNA is left out and the CDR3 is given as listed by TCRdb. The chain has TRBV7-9 and TRBJ1-6. The CDR3 comprises 15 residues, both ends counted. Germline loops: CDR1 SEHNR, CDR2 FQNEAQ (reference sequence). The CDR3 reads CASSSASSYNSPLLL.

Ten or more counts support this clonotype. The chain employs TRBV28 and TRBJ2-7; 10 positions agree with TRBD1. V shed 3 bases and J 3 bases; nucleotides not matched to a gene: 11. CDR1 and CDR2 from the germline V gene are MDHEN and SYDVKM. The CDR3 runs 17 residues. DNA for the CDR3: TGTGCCAGCAGTTTTCATTTCGGACAGGGGGACGACTACGAGCAGTACTTC. As protein: CASSFHFGQGDDYEQYF.

There are many counts of this clonotype. The rearrangement joins TRBV11-2 to TRBJ2-7, with 8 positions matching TRBD2. Germline V gene sequence: CDR1 SGHAT, CDR2 FQNNGV. Losses at the gene ends were 5 bases for V and 5 bases for J; bases not matched to a gene: 11. The CDR3 loop spans 15 amino acids. The CDR3 DNA reads as TGTGCCAGCAGCCAAGATGACGGGAGGGCCCACGAGCAGTACTTC. Protein product: CASSQDDGRAHEQYF.

This clonotype was counted ten times or more. The chain carries TRBV20-1 and TRBJ2-7; D not resolved. Germline loops: CDR1 DFQATT, CDR2 SNEGSKA (reference sequence). V was shortened by 3 bases and J by 1 base, with 7 bases between the two germline ends. CDR3 size: 12 residues. CDR3 DNA sequence: TGCAGTGCTAGGGCCAGGTCCTACGAGCAGTACTTC. It yields the protein CSARARSYEQYF.

This clonotype was observed at least ten times. This chain links TRBV10-2 with TRBJ2-7; D gene unclear. CDR1 and CDR2 (germline): WSHSY, SAAADI. The CDR3 length is 13 residues. The V end was cut by 6 bases, the J end by 7 bases, with 16 bases between. The CDR3 reads CASREAFTMEQYF. The CDR3 DNA sequence: TGCGCCAGCAGAGAGGCTTTCACTATGGAGCAGTACTTC.

There are a few counts of this clonotype. The V and J genes are TRBV28 and TRBJ2-7; the match to TRBD1 covers 7 bases. This CDR3 has 11 residues. In germline, CDR1 is MDHEN, CDR2 SYDVKM. The V and J ends lost 5 bases and 9 bases, in that order; junction bases with no gene match: 4. CDR3 sequence reads: CASSIRQGQYF. The CDR3 DNA sequence: TGTGCCAGCAGTATTAGACAGGGGCAGTACTTC.

This clonotype was recorded at least ten times. The chain carries TRBV6-5 and TRBJ1-6, with D hard to call. V was trimmed by 2 bases and J by 6 bases, leaving 11 bases between them. This CDR3 is built from 15 residues. The V gene's germline CDR1 is MNHEY and CDR2 SVGAGI. The CDR3 region has the DNA TGTGCCAGCAGTTACGAGGGAGCGGGTAATTCACCCCTCCACTTT. It specifies CASSYEGAGNSPLHF.

In regard to this clonotype: Just one base apart from a much larger clone, this may be a read error. The gene calls are TRBV19 and TRBJ2-1; TRBD2 matches at 10 bases. V gave up 7 bases and J gave up 7 bases; unmatched junction bases: 7. Germline values: CDR1 LNHDA, CDR2 SQIVND (reference sequence). This CDR3 comprises 14 residues. The CDR3 is CASNISTSGNEQFF. CDR3 DNA sequence: TGTGCCAGTAATATCTCGACTAGCGGGAATGAGCAGTTCTTC.

This clonotype was observed at least ten times. The rearrangement joins TRBV2 to TRBJ2-5; possibly TRBD2 for D (6 bases). Germline lookup yields CDR1 SNHLY and CDR2 FYNNEI. The CDR3 runs 14 residues. V was shortened by 6 bases and J by 3 bases, with 14 bases between the two germline ends. The chain's CDR3 is CASRGEAGKETQYF. CDR3 bases: TGTGCCAGCAGGGGGGAAGCGGGTAAAGAGACCCAGTACTTC.